Given below is one TCR beta chain in context. This clone's antigen is unknown. Within one base of it there is no much larger clone, and no base qualities were kept. Sequences MRHNA (CDR1) and SNTAGT (CDR2) are obtained from the germline V gene. From the cysteine through the phenylalanine, the CDR3 covers 15 amino acids. Of the read, only the CDR3 DNA is kept; its 45 bases are in frame from base 1. V is cut back by 5 bases and J by 3 bases, with 6 bases in the junction unmatched. These data originate in a study of blood T cell repertoires in COVID-19 (dated by TCRdb to about 2020). Study-wide context: The collaborator samples originated in the United States, Italy and Spain and spanned the acute and convalescent phases of COVID-19. The material from the prospective study consisted of cDNA or gDNA derived from T cells, B-cell-depleted T cells, or PBMCs. Deeply sampled blood TCRbeta repertoires from subjects exposed to, actively infected with, or recovered from COVID-19 were included in the dataset. The repertoires were released in a freely available public database intended as a resource for research on the immune response to SARS-CoV-2. The samples were drawn from the first 160 participants of the ongoing ImmuneRACE study and from over a thousand subjects provided by 6 global collaborators. The sample metadata nearly always contained a de-identified subject ID, COVID-19 status, age in years and sex. Where HLA class I and class II types were available, the types were taken from metadata supplied by the sample provider, not from assay-based typing. Broader findings and caveats from the paper: Clinical and demographic metadata were provided uncurated, with the amount varying by source and participant.

Participants in the prospective study were enrolled through a virtual design, were aged roughly 18 to 100 years, and lived in 24 United States geographic areas. Cohort assignment in the prospective study relied on participant-reported clinical history from a screening survey and a study questionnaire. Recovered participants in ImmuneRACE Cohort 3 were defined by two consecutive negative NP/OP PCR tests, clearance by a healthcare professional, or resolution of symptoms. In the prospective study, whole blood, serum and a nasopharyngeal or oropharyngeal swab were collected from each participant by mobile phlebotomists. Additional blood draws and questionnaires over an approximately two-month period could optionally be provided by prospective study participants. Before DNA extraction, prospective study blood samples were shipped either frozen or at room temperature. TCRbeta CDR3 regions were amplified from genomic DNA using the immunoSEQ Assay, a bias-controlled multiplex PCR. The source study handled its data this way. Nucleated cell counts per sample were estimated from amplification of reference gene primers within the assay. Sequence reads were collapsed and filtered to measure the absolute abundance of every unique TCRbeta CDR3 rearrangement. Productive Simpson clonality was computed per sample as the square root of Simpson's diversity index over productive rearrangements. TCRdb holds this immuneACCESS table with in-frame rearrangements only. Some clones are missing; in checked studies, unresolved V genes explain under half, and the rest has no known cause. Clonal size and the V and J genes are those of that table, whereas D and trimming came from the DNA. This sample is represented by 110,000 to 150,000 clones; over 70% of them were singletons. Around 11% of the sample is in the top ten clones.

Sample: PBMCs or T cells enriched from blood (not recorded which). This TCR was sampled from a man in his sixties who had recovered from COVID-19. The V gene is TRBV6-4 and the J gene is TRBJ2-3, and 9 junctional nucleotides match TRBD2. The sequence in DNA is TGTGCCAGCAGTACAGTAGCGGGAGTTACAGATACGCAGTATTTT. It encodes CASSTVAGVTDTQYF.